The 27 T cell receptor beta chains reported below all come from one sample, sequenced in a study of T-cell memory formation after mild COVID-19. TCRdb used MiXCR to reprocess the 5' RACE reads, holding one entry per CDR3 protein. The sample shows some 320,000 distinct CDR3 sequences, 15% of them seen only once. Sequencing was done on a sample of PBMCs or a T cell subset sorted from them (not recorded which). These receptors were obtained from a man younger than 35 who had mild COVID-19 (a few samples of this study predate the infection). Cell type and time point are not known.

The chain's CDR3 is CASSYAPEDYEQYV. For the CDR3, the DNA is TGTGCCAGCAGCTACGCCCCAGAAGACTACGAGCAGTACGTC. The rearrangement links TRBV6-6 to TRBJ2-7; D unresolved. This CDR3 comprises 14 residues. Germline V CDR1 and CDR2: MNHNY, SVGAGI (reference sequence). Between the trimmed V and J ends, which lost 6 bases and 3 bases, there was a span of 15 bases.

This clonotype was observed a few times. V is TRBV5-1 and J is TRBJ2-3; tentative D call: TRBD2 (7 bases). V was cut by 0 bases and J by 1 base, with 12 bases left in between. The CDR3 is 16 residues long. The V gene's germline CDR1 is SGHRS and CDR2 YFSETQ. The CDR3 DNA sequence: TGCGCCAGCAGCTTGGGGCGGGGGCCCGGCACAGATACGCAGTATTTT. The encoded protein is CASSLGRGPGTDTQYF.

The chain couples TRBV7-2 to TRBJ1-1, with a possible D match to TRBD1 (6 bases). This CDR3 contains 15 residues. Germline CDR1 reads SGHTA; CDR2 reads FQGNSA. Trimming left V 5 bases short and J 5 bases short, with 18 bases between. CDR3 residues: CASSPSGGYKTEAFF. CDR3 DNA sequence: TGTGCCAGCAGCCCGAGCGGGGGCTACAAGACTGAAGCTTTCTTT.

This clonotype has ten or more counts. The genes are TRBV3-1 and TRBJ2-1, with TRBD2 matching 9 bases. Per the germline V gene, CDR1 is LGHDT and CDR2 is YNNKEL (reference sequence). This CDR3 contains 14 residues. V lost 4 bases to trimming and J lost 3 bases; unmatched junction nucleotides: 1. The CDR3 protein is CASSLAGVYNEQFF. The CDR3 DNA sequence: TGTGCCAGCAGCCTAGCGGGGGTCTACAATGAGCAGTTCTTC.

This clonotype was counted a few times. This rearrangement joins TRBV28 to TRBJ2-2, with TRBD1 matching 9 bases. Per the germline V gene, CDR1 is MDHEN and CDR2 is SYDVKM. Trimming removed 7 bases from V and 9 bases from J; junction bases left unmatched: 9. The CDR3 is 14 residues long. CDR3 in amino acids: CASNPGTGIRELFF. Here the CDR3 DNA reads TGTGCCAGCAACCCCGGGACAGGGATCCGGGAGCTGTTTTTT.

Only a few counts were recorded for this clonotype. The chain combines TRBV7-6 with TRBJ1-6; no firm D call. V was shortened by 6 bases and J by 0 bases, with 15 bases between the two germline ends. The germline V gene has CDR1 SGHVS and CDR2 FNYEAQ. The CDR3 is 17 residues long. The CDR3 protein is CASRKGAARSYNSPLHF. CDR3 nucleotides: TGTGCCAGCAGAAAGGGAGCAGCTCGCTCCTATAATTCACCCCTCCACTTT. The complete variable domain, with remaining parts taken from reference TRBV7-6 and TRBJ1-6, reads GAGVSQSPRYKVTKRGQDVALRCDPISGHVSLYWYRQALGQGPEFLTYFNYEAQQDKSGLPNDRFSAERPEGSISTLTIQRTEQRDSAMYRCASRKGAARSYNSPLHFGNGTRLTVT.

This chain's CDR3 is CASSQVLGGTEAFF. The CDR3 nucleotides read TGCGCCAGCAGCCAAGTTCTGGGAGGCACTGAAGCTTTCTTT. V gene TRBV4-3 combines with J gene TRBJ1-1; no definite D call. Trimming took 1 base from V and 4 from J, leaving 10 bases between them. The CDR3 length is 14 residues. Per the germline V gene, CDR1 is LGHNA and CDR2 is YSLEER.

This chain joins TRBV4-2 and TRBJ2-3; no firm D call. Between the trimmed V and J ends, which lost 3 bases and 0 bases, there was a span of 7 bases. Germline loops: CDR1 LGHNA, CDR2 YNFKEQ. The CDR3 loop spans 14 amino acids. The CDR3 DNA reads TGTGCCAGCAGCCACGGGCAAAGCACAGATACGCAGTATTTT. Protein product: CASSHGQSTDTQYF.

The J gene is TRBJ1-6, the V gene TRBV5-5; D gene uncertain. Trimming removed 0 bases at V and 12 bases at J, with 19 bases between. The CDR3 totals 16 residues. Germline CDR1 SGHKS, CDR2 YYEKEE (reference sequence). The DNA of the CDR3 is TGTGCCAGCAGCTTGGCGTCCCAGGACGGCGGAAGACCCCTCCACTTT. Amino acid sequence: CASSLASQDGGRPLHF.

This rearrangement joins TRBV6-2 or TRBV6-3 to TRBJ2-1; the match to TRBD2 covers 10 bases. V shed 0 bases, J shed 7 bases, and the junction held 6 bases outside the gene matches. The CDR3 totals 16 residues. Per germline, CDR1 MNHEY and CDR2 SVGEGT. The CDR3 sequence is CASSYSQRGGLNEQFF. CDR3 sequence (DNA): TGTGCCAGCAGTTACTCACAGCGGGGGGGGCTAAATGAGCAGTTCTTC.

The chain couples TRBV2 to TRBJ2-1; 8 bases are a match to TRBD1. The CDR3 is 13 amino acids. Per the germline V gene, CDR1 is SNHLY and CDR2 is FYNNEI. Trimming cost V 7 bases and J 7 bases; bases outside gene matches: 6. The CDR3 coding sequence is TGTGCCAGCACTCTGGACAGGGAAAATGAGCAGTTCTTC. Protein sequence: CASTLDRENEQFF.

The rearrangement joins TRBV29-1 to TRBJ2-7; TRBD2 is a possible D gene (6 bases). Germline V gives CDR1 SQVTM, CDR2 ANQGSEA. CDR3 size: 17 residues. Trimming pared 7 bases from V and 2 bases from J, leaving 27 bases between. This chain's CDR3 is CSARFGGVVRQTYEQYV. CDR3 bases: TGCAGCGCCCGCTTTGGAGGGGTCGTTAGGCAAACCTACGAGCAGTACGTC.

This clonotype was observed a few times. The gene calls are TRBV28 and TRBJ2-3; tentative D call: TRBD2 (6 bases). Per the germline V gene, CDR1 is MDHEN and CDR2 is SYDVKM. The CDR3 loop spans 14 amino acids. V was shortened by 7 bases and J by 2 bases, with 13 bases between the two germline ends. In DNA, the CDR3 is TGTGCCAGCACATTCGGGGACTCCACAGATACGCAGTATTTT. Translating gives CASTFGDSTDTQYF.

This clonotype occurred many times. The rearrangement joins TRBV7-9 to TRBJ2-1; 7 bases map to TRBD1. With 4 bases clipped from V and 0 bases from J, the junction kept 3 bases outside the gene matches. The V gene's germline CDR1 is SEHNR and CDR2 FQNEAQ (reference sequence). There are 15 residues in the CDR3. The DNA for the CDR3 is TGTGCCAGCAGCTCCAGGGGGAGCTCCTACAATGAGCAGTTCTTC. Translated, it gives CASSSRGSSYNEQFF.

The V call is TRBV6-2 or TRBV6-3, the J call TRBJ2-7; D gene uncertain. V gave up 6 bases and J gave up 3 bases, with 12 bases separating them. The CDR3 is 13 amino acids. Germline CDR1 is MNHEY and CDR2 is SVGEGT. The CDR3 DNA is TGTGCCAGCAGGGACGGTCATGTCTACGAGCAGTACTTC. Protein product: CASRDGHVYEQYF.

The rearrangement joins TRBV11-2 to TRBJ2-3; 8 bases align to TRBD2. The CDR3 runs 15 residues. V was clipped by 6 bases and J by 6 bases; unmatched bases: 11. Germline values: CDR1 SGHAT, CDR2 FQNNGV. CDR3 sequence reads: CASSPSGGALDTQYF. DNA for the CDR3: TGTGCCAGCAGTCCATCCGGGGGGGCCCTGGATACGCAGTATTTT.

The V and J genes are TRBV29-1 and TRBJ1-1; tentative D call: TRBD1 (6 bases). The germline V and J ends were trimmed by 4 bases and 6 bases, with 15 bases remaining between them. Germline V gives CDR1 SQVTM, CDR2 ANQGSEA. CDR3 size: 13 residues. The DNA for the CDR3 is TGCAGCGTTGTCGGCAGGGGATCAGCTGAAGCTTTCTTT. It specifies CSVVGRGSAEAFF.

This clonotype appeared a few times. V and J are TRBV3-1 and TRBJ2-1, with 9 bases fitting TRBD2. This CDR3 comprises 15 residues. Germline V CDR1 and CDR2: LGHDT, YNNKEL (reference sequence). Trimming removed 4 bases from V and 3 bases from J; junction bases left unmatched: 4. The CDR3 nucleotides read TGTGCCAGCAGCCTGGGACTAGCAGTCTACAATGAGCAGTTCTTC. Its translation: CASSLGLAVYNEQFF.

Comment on this clonotype: A read error may be the cause here, since a much bigger clone is one base away. CDR3 protein: CASSPTANTEAFF. CDR3 DNA: TGTGCCAGCAGCCCGACAGCGAACACTGAAGCTTTCTTT. The chain recombines TRBV7-3 with TRBJ1-1, with D perhaps TRBD1 (5 bases). This CDR3 is 13 amino acids long. The ends were cut back, 5 bases at V and 1 base at J, with 8 bases in the middle. The germline V gene has CDR1 SGHTA and CDR2 FQGTGA.

This clonotype was seen only a few times. The chain is built from TRBV10-2 and TRBJ2-2, with 8 positions matching TRBD1. Losses at the gene ends were 3 bases for V and 7 bases for J; bases not matched to a gene: 1. The CDR3 sequence is 13 residues long. Per germline, CDR1 WSHSY and CDR2 SAAADI. The CDR3 DNA is TGCGCCAGCAGTGACAGGGGGCACGGGGAGCTGTTTTTT. It encodes CASSDRGHGELFF.

CDR3 in DNA: TGTGCCAGCAGCTTAGATTTCACCTCTCAAGAGACCCAGTACTTC. Translated: CASSLDFTSQETQYF. The chain joins TRBV7-6 to TRBJ2-5; no definite D call. The CDR3 is 15 amino acids. Trimming removed 1 base from V and 2 bases from J, with 11 bases in between. Germline V gene lookup returns CDR1 SGHVS and CDR2 FNYEAQ.

This clonotype was counted at least ten times. The gene calls are TRBV6-4 and TRBJ2-2, with a possible D match to TRBD1 (5 bases). Germline V CDR1 and CDR2: MRHNA, SNTAGT. V was cut by 4 bases and J by 4 bases, with 16 bases left in between. The CDR3 is 16 residues long. The CDR3 region is CASSVSTQGGTGELFF. The CDR3 DNA follows: TGTGCCAGCAGTGTATCCACCCAGGGCGGCACCGGGGAGCTGTTTTTT.

The table lists this clonotype with a few counts. The chain joins TRBV12-3 or TRBV12-4 to TRBJ2-7, with D perhaps TRBD2 (6 bases). This CDR3 comprises 13 residues. V shed 4 bases and J shed 12 bases, with 19 bases lying between them. CDR3: CASSSSAGPVPYF. DNA for the CDR3: TGTGCCAGCAGTTCTAGTGCGGGGCCGGTTCCGTACTTC.

This clonotype was detected a few times. V gene TRBV6-5 combines with J gene TRBJ2-3; TRBD1 matches 11 bases. The CDR3 is 18 residues long. Germline lookup yields CDR1 MNHEY and CDR2 SVGAGI. V trimming: 0 bases; J trimming: 4 bases; junction bases outside the gene matches: 9. CDR3 sequence (DNA): TGTGCCAGCAGTTACTCGACCCCAGGACAGGGGGCTTCAGATACGCAGTATTTT. Amino acid sequence: CASSYSTPGQGASDTQYF.

This clonotype was seen a few times. The CDR3 DNA reads as TGTGCCAGCAGTTACTCCTGGACAGGGGACACCGGGGAGCTGTTTTTT. Residues: CASSYSWTGDTGELFF. The chain links TRBV6-2 or TRBV6-3 to TRBJ2-2; 9 bases are a match to TRBD1. The CDR3 spans 16 residues. From germline, CDR1 is MNHEY and CDR2 SVGEGT. J gave up 3 bases and V 0 bases, and 2 bases lay outside the gene matches.

The sample holds many counts of this clonotype. The chain links TRBV7-2 to TRBJ2-5; D call uncertain. The CDR3 covers 15 residues. The germline CDR1 and CDR2 sequences are SGHTA and FQGNSA. V was trimmed by 2 bases and J by 5 bases, leaving 15 bases between them. As DNA, the CDR3 is TGTGCCAGCAGCTTACAAGCCCTCCTCGTGGAGACCCAGTACTTC. This codes for CASSLQALLVETQYF.

CDR3 in amino acids: CSASLTTGAGDGYTF. The CDR3 nucleotides read TGCAGTGCTAGTCTCACAACAGGAGCGGGCGATGGCTACACCTTC. The gene calls are TRBV20-1 and TRBJ1-2; D might be TRBD1 (5 bases). Germline V lookup: CDR1 DFQATT, CDR2 SNEGSKA (reference sequence). The CDR3 is made up of 15 amino acids. The V and J ends lost 3 bases and 6 bases respectively, with 20 bases between them.